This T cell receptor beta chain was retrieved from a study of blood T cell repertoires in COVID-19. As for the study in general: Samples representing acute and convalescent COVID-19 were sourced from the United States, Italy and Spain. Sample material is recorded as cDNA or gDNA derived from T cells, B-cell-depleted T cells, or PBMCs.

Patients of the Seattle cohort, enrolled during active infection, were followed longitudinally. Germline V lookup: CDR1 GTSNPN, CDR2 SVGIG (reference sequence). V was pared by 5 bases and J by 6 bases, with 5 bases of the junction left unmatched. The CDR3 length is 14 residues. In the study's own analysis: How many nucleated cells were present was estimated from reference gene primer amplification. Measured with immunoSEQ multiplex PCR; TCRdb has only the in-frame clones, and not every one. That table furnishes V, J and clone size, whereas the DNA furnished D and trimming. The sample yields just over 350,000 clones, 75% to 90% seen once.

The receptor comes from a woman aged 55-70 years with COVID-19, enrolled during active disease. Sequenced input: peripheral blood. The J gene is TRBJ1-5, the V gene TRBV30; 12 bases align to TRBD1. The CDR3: CAWSGTGGFQPQHF. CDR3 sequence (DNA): TGTGCCTGGTCCGGGACAGGGGGCTTTCAGCCCCAGCATTTT.